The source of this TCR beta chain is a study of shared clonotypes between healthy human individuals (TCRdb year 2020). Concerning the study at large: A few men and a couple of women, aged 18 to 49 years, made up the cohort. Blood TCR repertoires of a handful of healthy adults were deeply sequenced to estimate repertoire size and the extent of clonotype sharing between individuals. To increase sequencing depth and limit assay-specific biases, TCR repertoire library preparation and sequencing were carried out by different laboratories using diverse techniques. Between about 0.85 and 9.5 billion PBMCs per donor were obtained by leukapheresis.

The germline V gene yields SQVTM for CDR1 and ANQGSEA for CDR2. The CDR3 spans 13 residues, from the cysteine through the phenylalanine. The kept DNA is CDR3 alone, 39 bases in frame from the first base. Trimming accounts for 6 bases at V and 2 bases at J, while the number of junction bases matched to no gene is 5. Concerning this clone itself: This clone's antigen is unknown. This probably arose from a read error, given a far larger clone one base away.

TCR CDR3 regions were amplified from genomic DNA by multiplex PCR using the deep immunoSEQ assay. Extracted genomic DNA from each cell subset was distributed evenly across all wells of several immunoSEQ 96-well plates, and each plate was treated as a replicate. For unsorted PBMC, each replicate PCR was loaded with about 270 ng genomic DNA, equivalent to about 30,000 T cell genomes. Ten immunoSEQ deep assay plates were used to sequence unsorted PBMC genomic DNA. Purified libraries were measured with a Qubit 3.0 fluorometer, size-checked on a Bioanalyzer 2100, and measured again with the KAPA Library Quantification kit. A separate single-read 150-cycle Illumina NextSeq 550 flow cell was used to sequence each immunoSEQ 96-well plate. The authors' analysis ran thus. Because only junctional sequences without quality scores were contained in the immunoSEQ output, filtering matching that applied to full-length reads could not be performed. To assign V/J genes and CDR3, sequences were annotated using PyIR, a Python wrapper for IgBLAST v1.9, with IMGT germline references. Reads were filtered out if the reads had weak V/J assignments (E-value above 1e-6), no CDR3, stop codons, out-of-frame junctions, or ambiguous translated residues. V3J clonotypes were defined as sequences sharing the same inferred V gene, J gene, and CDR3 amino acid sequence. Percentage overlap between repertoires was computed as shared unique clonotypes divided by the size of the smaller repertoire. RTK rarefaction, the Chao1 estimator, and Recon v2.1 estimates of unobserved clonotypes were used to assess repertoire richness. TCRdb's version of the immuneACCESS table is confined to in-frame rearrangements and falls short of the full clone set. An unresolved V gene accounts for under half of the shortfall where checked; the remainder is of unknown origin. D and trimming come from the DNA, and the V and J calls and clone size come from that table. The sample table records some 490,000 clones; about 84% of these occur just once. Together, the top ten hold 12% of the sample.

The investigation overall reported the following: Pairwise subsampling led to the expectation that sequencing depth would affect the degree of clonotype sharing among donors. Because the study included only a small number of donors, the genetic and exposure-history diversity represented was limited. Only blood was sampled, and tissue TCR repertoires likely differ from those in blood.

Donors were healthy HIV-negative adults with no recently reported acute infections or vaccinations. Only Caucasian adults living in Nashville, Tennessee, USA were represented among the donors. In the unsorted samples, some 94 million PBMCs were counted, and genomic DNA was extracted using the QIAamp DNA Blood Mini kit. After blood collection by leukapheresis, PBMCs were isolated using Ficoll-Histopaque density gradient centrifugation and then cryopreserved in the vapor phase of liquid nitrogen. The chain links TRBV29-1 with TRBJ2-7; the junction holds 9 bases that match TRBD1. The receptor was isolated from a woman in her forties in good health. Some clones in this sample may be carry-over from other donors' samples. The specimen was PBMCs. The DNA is TGCAGCGTGGCCACAGGGGGCCCCTACGAGCAGTACTTC. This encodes CSVATGGPYEQYF.